What follows are 24 T cell receptor beta chains derived from one specimen sequenced in a study of blood T cell repertoires in COVID-19. Here immunoSEQ multiplex PCR was the method, and the copy in TCRdb shows in-frame clones only, minus some. The table has under 200,000 clones, about 83% seen once; the top ten hold 1.5%. The material sequenced was peripheral blood. These receptors all come from a human donor in a cohort sampled during active COVID-19.

The chain couples TRBV28 to TRBJ2-7; D is unresolved. The CDR3 runs 11 residues. Trimming took off 5 bases at V and 5 bases at J, with 7 bases between the two ends. In germline, CDR1 is MDHEN, CDR2 SYDVKM. Here the CDR3 reads CASSSYNEQYF. DNA of the CDR3: TGTGCCAGCAGTAGCTATAACGAGCAGTACTTC.

There are a few counts of this clone. The chain joins TRBV5-4 to TRBJ2-7; 8 nucleotides align to TRBD1. In germline, CDR1 is SGHNT, CDR2 YYREEE (reference sequence). The CDR3 has 13 amino acids. V was clipped by 4 bases and J by 6 bases; unmatched bases: 6. The CDR3 protein is CASSTDRVGEQYF. The CDR3, as DNA: TGTGCCAGCAGCACGGACAGGGTGGGCGAGCAGTACTTC.

In its sample, this clone was seen a few times. The rearrangement uses TRBV20-1 and TRBJ1-2; D not certain. CDR3 size: 11 residues. CDR1 and CDR2 (germline): DFQATT, SNEGSKA (reference sequence). Trimming removed 3 bases at V and 5 bases at J, with 7 bases between. This CDR3 reads CSASPGYGYTF. The CDR3 nucleotides are TGCAGTGCTAGTCCGGGATATGGCTACACCTTC.

This chain links TRBV28 with TRBJ1-5; tentative D call: TRBD1 (5 bases). V was shortened by 5 bases and J by 2 bases, with 10 bases between the two germline ends. Germline V CDR1 and CDR2: MDHEN, SYDVKM. The CDR3 totals 14 residues. The CDR3 coding sequence is TGTGCCAGCAGTCCGGACAAGGGCAATCAGCCCCAGCATTTT. Amino acids: CASSPDKGNQPQHF.

The V gene is TRBV6-5, the J gene TRBJ1-1, with no clear D. CDR1 is MNHEY, CDR2 SVGAGI, per germline. This CDR3 spans 14 amino acids. V lost 0 bases to trimming and J lost 4 bases, with 9 bases between them. The CDR3 nucleotides are TGTGCCAGCAGTTACTCAGTCGGTGTCACTGAAGCTTTCTTT. It yields the protein CASSYSVGVTEAFF.

This clone was counted only a few times. The CDR3 loop is CATSPLRMNTEAFF. The CDR3 DNA is TGTGCCACCAGCCCCCTGCGTATGAACACTGAAGCTTTCTTT. The rearrangement links TRBV15 to TRBJ1-1; D remains ambiguous. The germline V gene has CDR1 LNHNV and CDR2 YYDKDF (reference sequence). Trimming pared 5 bases from V and 0 bases from J, leaving 10 bases between. The CDR3 has 14 amino acids. The complete variable domain, with remaining parts taken from reference TRBV15 and TRBJ1-1, reads DAMVIQNPRYQVTQFGKPVTLSCSQTLNHNVMYWYQQKSSQAPKLLFHYYDKDFNNEADTPDNFQSRRPNTSFCFLDIRSPGLGDTAMYLCATSPLRMNTEAFFGQGTRLTVV.

The V and J genes are TRBV7-2 and TRBJ2-2, with D possibly TRBD1 on 6 matching bases. Germline CDR1 is SGHTA and CDR2 is FQGNSA. CDR3 length: 15 residues. The germline V and J ends were trimmed by 8 bases and 4 bases, with 17 bases remaining between them. The CDR3 nucleotides read TGTGCCAGCGTGGACAGTCACTTGGTCACCGGGGAGCTGTTTTTT. Its protein is CASVDSHLVTGELFF.

The V and J genes are TRBV7-2 and TRBJ1-5; D might be TRBD1 (5 bases). Germline loops: CDR1 SGHTA, CDR2 FQGNSA. The CDR3 has 13 residues. The ends were cut back, 7 bases at V and 3 bases at J, with 10 bases in the middle. For the CDR3, the DNA is TGTGCCAGCAACCAAGGGGTCAATCAGCCCCAGCATTTT. This encodes CASNQGVNQPQHF.

The gene calls are TRBV27 and TRBJ1-5, with D perhaps matching TRBD1 (5 bases). V lost 4 bases, J lost 5 bases, and 15 bases lay in between. Germline V gene sequence: CDR1 MNHEY, CDR2 SMNVEV (reference sequence). The CDR3 has 15 residues. The CDR3 DNA reads as TGTGCCAGCAGTTCCCGACAGAGTTTAGATCAGCCCCAGCATTTT. Translation: CASSSRQSLDQPQHF.

This clone came up once. This chain connects TRBV18 to TRBJ2-3, with 7 bases lining up with TRBD1. The germline V gene has CDR1 KGHSH and CDR2 LQKENI. There are 16 residues in the CDR3. Trimming took 0 bases from V and 2 from J; bases not matched to a gene: 5. The CDR3 coding sequence is TGTGCCAGCTCACCACCGGGAAGGGGGCACACAGATACGCAGTATTTT. As protein: CASSPPGRGHTDTQYF.

This chain joins TRBV7-9 and TRBJ1-3, with 9 nucleotides matching TRBD1. V shed 5 bases, J shed 1 base, and the junction held 6 bases outside the gene matches. CDR1 SEHNR and CDR2 FQNEAQ come from the germline V gene (reference sequence). The CDR3 consists of 16 residues. The CDR3: CASSRPGTGSGNTIYF. The CDR3, as DNA: TGTGCCAGCAGCCGCCCCGGGACAGGGTCTGGAAACACCATATATTTT.

This rearrangement joins TRBV5-4 to TRBJ2-7, with 7 nucleotides matching TRBD2. V shed 4 bases, J shed 2 bases, and the junction held 6 bases outside the gene matches. CDR1 SGHNT and CDR2 YYREEE come from the germline V gene (reference sequence). The CDR3 runs to 14 residues. The CDR3 region has the DNA TGTGCCAGCAGCACTCCCGGGACTACCTACGAGCAGTACTTC. This translates into CASSTPGTTYEQYF. Drawing the rest from reference TRBV5-4 and TRBJ2-7, the complete variable domain is ETGVTQSPTHLIKTRGQQVTLRCSSQSGHNTVSWYQQALGQGPQFIFQYYREEENGRGNFPPRFSGLQFPNYSSELNVNALELDDSALYLCASSTPGTTYEQYFGPGTRLTVT.

This chain uses TRBV18 with TRBJ1-6; 10 nucleotides match TRBD1. There are 15 residues in the CDR3. Germline assignment: CDR1 KGHSH and CDR2 LQKENI. With 3 bases clipped from V and 10 bases from J, the junction kept 6 bases outside the gene matches. CDR3 amino acids: CASSPPGQGSSPLHF. The CDR3 DNA is TGTGCCAGCTCACCTCCGGGACAGGGGTCGTCACCCCTCCACTTT.

The chain recombines TRBV2 with TRBJ2-2, with D maybe TRBD1 (5 bases). The V end was cut by 6 bases, the J end by 1 base, with 6 bases between. There are 13 residues in the CDR3. CDR1 and CDR2 (germline): SNHLY, FYNNEI. In nucleotides, the CDR3 is TGTGCCAGCAGGACAGAGAACACCGGGGAGCTGTTTTTT. Its translation: CASRTENTGELFF.

The chain couples TRBV27 to TRBJ2-3; D is unclear. Germline V gene lookup returns CDR1 MNHEY and CDR2 SMNVEV (reference sequence). Trimming removed 2 bases at V and 0 bases at J, with 9 bases between. There are 15 residues in the CDR3. CDR3 nucleotides: TGTGCCAGCAGTTTAGGGCAGATTAGCACAGATACGCAGTATTTT. It is translated as CASSLGQISTDTQYF.

The rearrangement joins TRBV27 to TRBJ2-6; a weak D match, TRBD1 (6 bases). Trimming stripped 6 bases from V and 0 bases from J, with 24 bases between. This CDR3 has 20 amino acids. From germline, CDR1 is MNHEY and CDR2 SMNVEV (reference sequence). DNA of the CDR3: TGTGCCAGCAGCCTACCGGGACATAGGGACGTTCCCTCTGGGGCCAACGTCCTGACTTTC. Protein product: CASSLPGHRDVPSGANVLTF.

V is TRBV27 and J is TRBJ2-5, with 10 bases identical to TRBD2. Germline loops: CDR1 MNHEY, CDR2 SMNVEV (reference sequence). J lost 3 bases, V lost 1 base, and 5 bases had no gene match. There are 16 residues in the CDR3. The chain's CDR3 is CASSLLGTSAKETQYF. The CDR3 nucleotides are TGTGCCAGCAGTTTATTAGGGACTAGCGCCAAAGAGACCCAGTACTTC.

V and J are TRBV3-1 (or the pseudogene TRBV3-2) and TRBJ2-1; D is uncertain. The ends were cut back, 0 bases at V and 4 bases at J, with 7 bases in the middle. In germline, CDR1 is LGHDT, CDR2 YNNKEL (reference sequence). The CDR3 has 14 amino acids. The CDR3 DNA reads TGTGCCAGCAGCCAAGATGTCCTTTACAATGAGCAGTTCTTC. It yields the protein CASSQDVLYNEQFF.

The chain couples TRBV7-2 to TRBJ1-2; no clear D gene. CDR3 length equals 15 residues. Germline V gene sequence: CDR1 SGHTA, CDR2 FQGNSA. Trimming removed 1 base from V and 5 bases from J, with 14 bases in between. The CDR3 sequence: CASSLGSQSQYGYTF. Here the CDR3 DNA reads TGTGCCAGCAGCTTAGGGTCACAGAGCCAATATGGCTACACCTTC.

This chain joins TRBV11-2 and TRBJ2-7; 7 bases line up with TRBD1. CDR3 size: 16 residues. Germline-derived CDR1 and CDR2 are SGHAT and FQNNGV. V shed 1 base and J 0 bases; nucleotides not matched to a gene: 6. CDR3 region: CASSLGGTDSSYEQYF. The CDR3 DNA reads TGTGCCAGCAGCTTAGGTGGGACAGACAGCTCCTACGAGCAGTACTTC.

V is TRBV28 and J is TRBJ1-2; D ambiguous. CDR3 size: 10 residues. V dropped 5 bases and J dropped 4 bases, with 2 bases sitting between them. The germline V gene has CDR1 MDHEN and CDR2 SYDVKM. The CDR3 nucleotides are TGTGCCAGCAGTCGCTATGGCTACACCTTC. It is translated as CASSRYGYTF.

The chain has TRBV27 and TRBJ2-7; 10 bases map to TRBD1. V gave up 5 bases and J gave up 0 bases; unmatched junction bases: 4. CDR1 is MNHEY and CDR2 is SMNVEV in the germline V gene (reference sequence). The CDR3 is made up of 15 amino acids. CDR3 coding DNA: TGTGCCAGCAGTATGGGACAGGGGCCCTCCTACGAGCAGTACTTC. Translation: CASSMGQGPSYEQYF.

The V and J genes are TRBV28 and TRBJ2-7, with D perhaps TRBD1 (6 bases). Germline V lookup: CDR1 MDHEN, CDR2 SYDVKM. Trimming left V 10 bases short and J 2 bases short, with 12 bases between. CDR3 size: 12 residues. CDR3 protein: CATKDSPYEQYF. In DNA, the CDR3 is TGTGCCACCAAGGACAGTCCCTACGAGCAGTACTTC.

This clone turned up a few times. The DNA of the CDR3 is TGCGCCAGCAGTCTGGGAGTCGCCCGCTCCTACGAGCAGTACTTC. This encodes CASSLGVARSYEQYF. The chain uses TRBV4-1 and TRBJ2-7, with D possibly TRBD2 on 5 matching bases. V was clipped by 6 bases and J by 0 bases, with 15 bases between them. The length of the CDR3 is 15 residues. The germline V gene has CDR1 MGHRA and CDR2 YSYEKL.